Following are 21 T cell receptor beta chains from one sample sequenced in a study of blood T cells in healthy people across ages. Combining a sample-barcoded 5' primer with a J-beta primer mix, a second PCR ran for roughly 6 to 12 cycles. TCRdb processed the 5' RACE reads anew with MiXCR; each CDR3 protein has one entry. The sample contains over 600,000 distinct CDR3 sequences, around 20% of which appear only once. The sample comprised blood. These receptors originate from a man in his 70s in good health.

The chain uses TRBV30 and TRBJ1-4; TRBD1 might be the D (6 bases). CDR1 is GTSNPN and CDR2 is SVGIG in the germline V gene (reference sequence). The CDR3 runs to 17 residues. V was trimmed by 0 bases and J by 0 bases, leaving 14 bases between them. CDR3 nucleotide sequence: TGTGCCTGGAGTGTTCGGTTCACAGGGACAACTAATGAAAAACTGTTTTTT. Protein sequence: CAWSVRFTGTTNEKLFF.

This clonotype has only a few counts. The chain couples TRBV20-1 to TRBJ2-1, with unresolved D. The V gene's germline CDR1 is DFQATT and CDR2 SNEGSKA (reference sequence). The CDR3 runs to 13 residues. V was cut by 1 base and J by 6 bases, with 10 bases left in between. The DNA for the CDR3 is TGCAGTGCTAGAGCCCGGCCCCCCAATGAGCAGTTCTTC. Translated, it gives CSARARPPNEQFF.

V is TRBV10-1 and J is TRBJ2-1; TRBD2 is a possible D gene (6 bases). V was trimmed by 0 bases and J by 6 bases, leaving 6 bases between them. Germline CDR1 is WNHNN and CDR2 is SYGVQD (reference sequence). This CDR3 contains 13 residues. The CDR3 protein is CASSESGGNEQFF. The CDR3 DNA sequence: TGCGCCAGCAGTGAGTCCGGGGGCAATGAGCAGTTCTTC.

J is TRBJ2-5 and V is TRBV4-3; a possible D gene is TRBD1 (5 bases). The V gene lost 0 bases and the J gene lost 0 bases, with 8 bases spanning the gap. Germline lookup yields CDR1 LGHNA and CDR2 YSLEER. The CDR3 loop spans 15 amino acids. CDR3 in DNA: TGCGCCAGCAGCCAAGACCGACAGTACCAAGAGACCCAGTACTTC. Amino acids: CASSQDRQYQETQYF.

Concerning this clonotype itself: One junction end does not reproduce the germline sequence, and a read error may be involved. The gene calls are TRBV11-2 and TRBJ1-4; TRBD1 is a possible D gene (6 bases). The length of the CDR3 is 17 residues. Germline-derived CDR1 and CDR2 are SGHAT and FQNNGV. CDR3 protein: CASSLVTGRGTNEKLFF. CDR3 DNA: TGCGCCAGCAGCTTAGTAACAGGGAGGGGAACTAATGAAAAACTGTTTTTT.

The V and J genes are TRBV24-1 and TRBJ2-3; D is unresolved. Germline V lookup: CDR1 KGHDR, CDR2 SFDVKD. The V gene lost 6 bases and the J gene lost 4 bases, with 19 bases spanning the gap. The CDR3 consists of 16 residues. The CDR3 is CATSSLRVDGADTQYF. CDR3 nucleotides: TGTGCCACCAGTAGCTTGAGAGTGGACGGCGCAGATACGCAGTATTTT.

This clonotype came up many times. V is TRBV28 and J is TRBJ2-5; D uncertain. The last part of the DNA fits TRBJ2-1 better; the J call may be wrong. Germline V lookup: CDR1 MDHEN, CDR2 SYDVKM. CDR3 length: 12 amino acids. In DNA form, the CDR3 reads TGTGCCAGCAGACGGTACGTGGGTGAGCAGTTCTTC. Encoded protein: CASRRYVGEQFF.

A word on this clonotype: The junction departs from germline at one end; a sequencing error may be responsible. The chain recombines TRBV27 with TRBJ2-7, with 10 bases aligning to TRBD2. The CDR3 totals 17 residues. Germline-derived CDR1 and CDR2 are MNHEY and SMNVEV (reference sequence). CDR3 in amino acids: CASSLRSGLAGAYQQYF. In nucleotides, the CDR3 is TGTGCCAGCAGTTTACGTTCGGGGCTAGCGGGAGCCTACCAGCAGTACTTC.

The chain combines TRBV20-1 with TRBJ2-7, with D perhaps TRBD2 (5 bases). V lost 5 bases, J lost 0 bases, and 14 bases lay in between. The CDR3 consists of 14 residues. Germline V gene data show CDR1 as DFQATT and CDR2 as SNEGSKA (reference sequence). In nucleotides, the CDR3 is TGCAGTGCTTGGACGGCCACTAGCTCCTACGAGCAGTACTTC. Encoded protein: CSAWTATSSYEQYF.

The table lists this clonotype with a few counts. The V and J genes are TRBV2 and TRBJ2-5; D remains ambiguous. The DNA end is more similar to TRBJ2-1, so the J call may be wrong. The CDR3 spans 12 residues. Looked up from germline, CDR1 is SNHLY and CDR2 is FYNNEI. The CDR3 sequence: CASSEAGNEQFF. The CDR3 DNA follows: TGTGCCAGCAGTGAAGCTGGCAATGAGCAGTTCTTC.

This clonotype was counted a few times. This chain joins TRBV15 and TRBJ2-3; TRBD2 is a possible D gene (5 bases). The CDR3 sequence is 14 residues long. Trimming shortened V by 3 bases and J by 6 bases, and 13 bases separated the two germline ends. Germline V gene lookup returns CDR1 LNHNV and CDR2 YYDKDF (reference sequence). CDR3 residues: CATSSRRGADTQYF. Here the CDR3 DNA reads TGTGCCACCAGCAGTCGCCGGGGAGCTGATACGCAGTATTTT.

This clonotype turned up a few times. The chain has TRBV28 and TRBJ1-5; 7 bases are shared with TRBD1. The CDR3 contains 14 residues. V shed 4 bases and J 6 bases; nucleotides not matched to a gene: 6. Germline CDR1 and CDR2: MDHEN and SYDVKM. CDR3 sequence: CASSSRTGPQPQHF. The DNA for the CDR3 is TGTGCCAGCAGTTCGAGGACAGGTCCTCAGCCCCAGCATTTT.

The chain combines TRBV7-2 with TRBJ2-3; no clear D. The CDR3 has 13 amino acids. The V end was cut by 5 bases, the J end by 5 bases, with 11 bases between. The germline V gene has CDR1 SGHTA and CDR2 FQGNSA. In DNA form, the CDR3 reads TGTGCCAGCAGCCTAGAAGAGCGAGATACGCAGTATTTT. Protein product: CASSLEERDTQYF.

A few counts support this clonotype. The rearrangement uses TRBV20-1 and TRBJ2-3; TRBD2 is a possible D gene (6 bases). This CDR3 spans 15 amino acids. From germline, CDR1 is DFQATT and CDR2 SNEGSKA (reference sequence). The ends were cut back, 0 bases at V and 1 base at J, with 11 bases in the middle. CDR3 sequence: CSARDRDSRTDTQYF. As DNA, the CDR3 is TGCAGTGCTAGAGACCGGGACTCCCGCACAGATACGCAGTATTTT.

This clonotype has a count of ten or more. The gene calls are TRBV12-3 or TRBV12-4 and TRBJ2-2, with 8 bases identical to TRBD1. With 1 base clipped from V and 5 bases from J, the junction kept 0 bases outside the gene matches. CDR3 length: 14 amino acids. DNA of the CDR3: TGTGCCAGCAGTTTAGACAGGGGGACCGGGGAGCTGTTTTTT. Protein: CASSLDRGTGELFF.

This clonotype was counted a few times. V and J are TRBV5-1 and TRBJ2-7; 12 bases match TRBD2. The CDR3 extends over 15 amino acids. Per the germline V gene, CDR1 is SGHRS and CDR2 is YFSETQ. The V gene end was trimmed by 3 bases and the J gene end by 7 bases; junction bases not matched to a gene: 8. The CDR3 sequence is CASSSLAGGPGEQYF. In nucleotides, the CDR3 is TGCGCCAGCAGCTCTCTAGCGGGAGGGCCAGGAGAGCAGTACTTC.

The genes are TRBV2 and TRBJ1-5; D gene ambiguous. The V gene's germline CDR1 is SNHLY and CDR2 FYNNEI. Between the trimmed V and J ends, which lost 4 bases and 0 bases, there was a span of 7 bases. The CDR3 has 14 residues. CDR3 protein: CASSVRYSNQPQHF. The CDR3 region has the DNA TGTGCCAGCAGTGTAAGGTATAGCAATCAGCCCCAGCATTTT.

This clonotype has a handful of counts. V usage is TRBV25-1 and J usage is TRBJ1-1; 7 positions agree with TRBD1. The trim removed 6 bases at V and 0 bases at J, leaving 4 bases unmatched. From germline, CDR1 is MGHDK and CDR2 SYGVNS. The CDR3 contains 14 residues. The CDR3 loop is CASSHRGLNTEAFF. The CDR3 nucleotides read TGTGCCAGCAGCCACAGGGGTTTGAACACTGAAGCTTTCTTT.

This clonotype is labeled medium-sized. In DNA form, the CDR3 reads TGTGCCAGCAGCCTCACAGGAGGAACTAATGAAAAACTGTTTTTT. This translates into CASSLTGGTNEKLFF. The J gene is TRBJ1-4, the V gene TRBV7-2; tentative D call: TRBD1 (5 bases). V lost 5 bases and J 1 base, leaving 11 bases between the germline ends. Germline V CDR1 and CDR2: SGHTA, FQGNSA. The CDR3 length is 15 residues. Full variable domain (outside the CDR3, taken from reference TRBV7-2 and TRBJ1-4): GAGVSQSPSNKVTEKGKDVELRCDPISGHTALYWYRQSLGQGLEFLIYFQGNSAPDKSGLPSDRFSAERTGGSVSTLTIQRTQQEDSAVYLCASSLTGGTNEKLFFGSGTQLSVL.

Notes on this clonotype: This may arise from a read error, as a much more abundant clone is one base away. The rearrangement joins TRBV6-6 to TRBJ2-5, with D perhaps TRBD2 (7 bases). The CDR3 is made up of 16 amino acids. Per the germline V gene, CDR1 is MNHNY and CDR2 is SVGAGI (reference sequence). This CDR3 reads CVSSYSIQGGQETQYF. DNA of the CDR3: TGTGTCAGCAGTTACTCGATACAGGGAGGGCAAGAGACCCAGTACTTC.

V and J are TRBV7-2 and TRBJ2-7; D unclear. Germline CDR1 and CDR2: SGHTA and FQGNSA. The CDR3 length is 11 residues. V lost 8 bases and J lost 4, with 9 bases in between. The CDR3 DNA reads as TGTGCCAGCGGGATGGCATACGAGCAGTACTTC. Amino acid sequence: CASGMAYEQYF.